Only a few counts were recorded for the clone carrying this T cell receptor beta chain. Its antigen is as yet unknown. Study-wide results and caveats: Tumor Tregs overlapped most with tumor, then blood, naive CD4+ cells.

Constant-region reverse primers amplified full-length variable regions, followed by semi-nested Nested Universal Primer A PCR. MiXCR, run by TCRdb on the 5' RACE reads, gives a single entry per CDR3 protein. The table has under 45,000 distinct CDR3 sequences, approximately 28% seen once. Trimming took off 5 bases at V and 5 bases at J, with 12 bases between the two ends. The CDR3 contains 12 residues. Looked up from germline, CDR1 is DFQATT and CDR2 is SNEGSKA (reference sequence). The specimen sequenced was tumor-infiltrating memory CD4+ T cells sorted from the breast tumor. Subset given: memory CD4+ T cells, CD4+CD45RO+CD25-. This clonotype was sampled from a female donor with breast cancer. The V gene is TRBV20-1, the J gene TRBJ2-5; D is unresolved. CDR3 DNA sequence: TGCAGTGCTCAGCCGCAAGCGGAGACCCAGTACTTC. The encoded protein is CSAQPQAETQYF.